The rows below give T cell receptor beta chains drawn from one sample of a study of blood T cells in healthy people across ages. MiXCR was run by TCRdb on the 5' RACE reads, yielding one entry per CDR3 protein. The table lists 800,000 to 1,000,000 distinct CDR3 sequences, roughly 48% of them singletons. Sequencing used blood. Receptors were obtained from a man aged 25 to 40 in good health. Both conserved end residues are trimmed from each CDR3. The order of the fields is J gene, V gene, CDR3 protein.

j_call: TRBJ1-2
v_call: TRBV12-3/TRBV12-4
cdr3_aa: ASSLALRVYNYGYT

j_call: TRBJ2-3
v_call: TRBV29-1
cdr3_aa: SVVFSGGTDTQY

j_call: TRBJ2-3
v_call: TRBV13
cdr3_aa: ASSLEGGDTQY

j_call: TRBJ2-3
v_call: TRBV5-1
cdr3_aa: ASSLSEGTDTQY

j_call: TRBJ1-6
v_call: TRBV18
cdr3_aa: ASSPPTDRANSPLH

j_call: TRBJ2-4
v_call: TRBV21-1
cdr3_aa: ASSKGSRWNIQY

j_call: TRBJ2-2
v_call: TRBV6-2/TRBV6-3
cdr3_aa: ASSPRAKLAGELF

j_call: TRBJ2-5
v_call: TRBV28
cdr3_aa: ASSLNQGRETQY

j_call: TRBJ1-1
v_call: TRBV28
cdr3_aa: ASSVGGAGMNTEAF

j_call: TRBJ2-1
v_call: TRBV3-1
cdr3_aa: ASSQARKNEQF

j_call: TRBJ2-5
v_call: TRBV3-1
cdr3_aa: ASSQDGLAGGGDNEQY

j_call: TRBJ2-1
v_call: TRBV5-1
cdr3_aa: VSRIGESYNEQF

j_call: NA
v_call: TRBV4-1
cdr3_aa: ASSQDSRGPIYEQY

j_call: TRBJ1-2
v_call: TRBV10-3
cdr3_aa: AISAGREDGGYT

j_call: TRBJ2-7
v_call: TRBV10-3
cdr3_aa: AISDGTVSEQY

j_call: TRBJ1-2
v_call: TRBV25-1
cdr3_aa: ASSEGGPYYGYT

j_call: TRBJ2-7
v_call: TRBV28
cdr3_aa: ASRTHYEQY

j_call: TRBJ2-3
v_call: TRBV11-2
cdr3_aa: ASSLEVRPDTQY

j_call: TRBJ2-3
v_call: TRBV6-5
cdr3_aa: ASSYSMVSSTDTQY

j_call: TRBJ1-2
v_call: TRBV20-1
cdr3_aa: SASNENNYGYT

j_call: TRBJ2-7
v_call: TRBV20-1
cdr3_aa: SARAGGGNYEQY

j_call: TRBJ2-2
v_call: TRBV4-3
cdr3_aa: ASSVSSNTGELF

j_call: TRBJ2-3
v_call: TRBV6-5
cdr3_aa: ASRRGAGGDTQY

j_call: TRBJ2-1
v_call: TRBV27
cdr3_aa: ASFGWGTGSNEQF

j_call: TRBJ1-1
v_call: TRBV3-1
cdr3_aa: ASSQWGTDKNTEAF

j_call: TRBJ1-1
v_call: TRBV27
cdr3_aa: ASRTSPGQGAWWAF

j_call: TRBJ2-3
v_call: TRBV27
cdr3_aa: ASSGSGGWQY

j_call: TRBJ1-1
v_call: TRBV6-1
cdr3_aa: ASIVGRRFETEAF

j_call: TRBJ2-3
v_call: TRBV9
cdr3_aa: ASSVLASSSTDTQY

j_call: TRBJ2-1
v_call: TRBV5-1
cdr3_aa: ASSLAQRTSSYNEQF

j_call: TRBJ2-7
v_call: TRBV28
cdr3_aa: ASSWEGLLYEQY

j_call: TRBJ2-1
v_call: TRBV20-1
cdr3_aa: SASVTGNEQF

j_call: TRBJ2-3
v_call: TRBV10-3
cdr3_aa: AIRDITDTQY

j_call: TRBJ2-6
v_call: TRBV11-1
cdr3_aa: ASSLAAYSSSGANVLT

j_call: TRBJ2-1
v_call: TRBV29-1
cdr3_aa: SVEGYGEAYNEQF

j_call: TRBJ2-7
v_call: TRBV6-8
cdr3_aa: ASSYPDRGRCYEQY

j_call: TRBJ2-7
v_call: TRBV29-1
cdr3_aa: SVEDHGGPVEQY

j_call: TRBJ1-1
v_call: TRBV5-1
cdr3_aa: ASSPEGQGFGAF